These 24 T cell receptor beta chains share one sample of origin, sequenced in a study of blood T cell repertoires in COVID-19. Assay: immunoSEQ multiplex PCR; the TCRdb copy retains only in-frame clones and omits some. The sample consists of some 99,000 clones, just under 90% of them appearing once. The specimen sequenced was peripheral blood. The receptors originated from a human donor in a cohort sampled during active COVID-19.

The chain joins TRBV7-9 to TRBJ2-7, with D perhaps TRBD1 (6 bases). Looked up from germline, CDR1 is SEHNR and CDR2 is FQNEAQ (reference sequence). The CDR3 extends over 15 amino acids. V lost 5 bases and J 4 bases, leaving 18 bases between the germline ends. The CDR3 DNA reads as TGTGCCAGCAGCAAGGTGGGACACACGATGTACGAGCAGTACTTC. Residues: CASSKVGHTMYEQYF.

This sequence joins TRBV7-2 and TRBJ2-7; 7 bases agree with TRBD2. V gave up 5 bases and J gave up 0 bases; unmatched junction bases: 13. The CDR3 covers 17 residues. Germline loops: CDR1 SGHTA, CDR2 FQGNSA. This CDR3 reads CASSRTPPGGSSYEQYF. The CDR3 DNA reads as TGTGCCAGCAGCCGTACTCCGCCGGGAGGCTCCTCCTACGAGCAGTACTTC.

The gene calls are TRBV7-6 and TRBJ2-1; the D is unclear. The ends were cut back, 2 bases at V and 0 bases at J, with 11 bases in the middle. Looked up from germline, CDR1 is SGHVS and CDR2 is FNYEAQ. The CDR3 length is 16 residues. In DNA form, the CDR3 reads TGTGCCAGCAGCTTAAAAACTTACAGCTCCTACAATGAGCAGTTCTTC. Protein: CASSLKTYSSYNEQFF.

The gene calls are TRBV7-2 and TRBJ2-5; no clear D. CDR1 and CDR2 from the germline V gene are SGHTA and FQGNSA. The CDR3 is 12 amino acids. The V end was cut by 3 bases, the J end by 1 base, with 3 bases between. The CDR3 bases are TGTGCCAGCAGCTTCCTCCAAGAGACCCAGTACTTC. It is translated as CASSFLQETQYF.

This clone was detected only once. The rearrangement links TRBV5-1 to TRBJ2-6, with a possible D match to TRBD1 (6 bases). The germline V and J ends were trimmed by 2 bases and 0 bases, with 12 bases remaining between them. CDR3 length: 17 amino acids. Germline V gives CDR1 SGHRS, CDR2 YFSETQ. This chain's CDR3 is CASSFQGPSSGANVLTF. The CDR3 DNA reads as TGCGCCAGCAGCTTTCAGGGGCCAAGCTCTGGGGCCAACGTCCTGACTTTC.

J is TRBJ1-1 and V is TRBV5-6; 9 nucleotides align to TRBD1. The length of the CDR3 is 15 residues. The ends lost 0 bases at V and 4 bases at J; junction bases unmatched: 4. The germline CDR1 and CDR2 sequences are SGHDT and YYEEEE. This CDR3 is CASSLGDRVTTEAFF. CDR3 DNA: TGTGCCAGCAGCTTGGGGGACAGGGTAACCACTGAAGCTTTCTTT.

The J gene is TRBJ2-3, the V gene TRBV15; 10 positions match TRBD1. This CDR3 spans 15 amino acids. The V gene end was trimmed by 2 bases and the J gene end by 4 bases; junction bases not matched to a gene: 3. The germline V gene encodes CDR1 LNHNV and CDR2 YYDKDF (reference sequence). As DNA, the CDR3 is TGTGCCACCAGCAGAAGACAGGGGGCGGCAGATACGCAGTATTTT. It is translated as CATSRRQGAADTQYF.

Concerning this clone: At one of its ends the junction is not consistent with the germline gene, which may arise from a read error. The rearrangement joins TRBV12-3 or TRBV12-4 to TRBJ1-2; unclear D gene. There are 11 residues in the CDR3. CDR3 protein: CASTLGGSSAF. The CDR3 nucleotides are TGTGCCAGCACCCTAGGAGGGTCTTCCGCCTTC.

This clone has just one count. The rearrangement uses TRBV7-8 and TRBJ1-3, with D hard to call. The V gene lost 3 bases and the J gene lost 0 bases, with 6 bases spanning the gap. The V gene's germline CDR1 is SGHVS and CDR2 FQNEAQ. The CDR3 spans 14 residues. CDR3 amino acids: CASSLSSSGNTIYF. For the CDR3, the DNA is TGTGCCAGCAGCTTGTCATCCTCTGGAAACACCATATATTTT. Full variable domain (outside the CDR3, taken from reference TRBV7-8 and TRBJ1-3): GAGVSQSPRYKVAKRGQDVALRCDPISGHVSLFWYQQALGQGPEFLTYFQNEAQLDKSGLPSDRFFAERPEGSVSTLKIQRTQQEDSAVYLCASSLSSSGNTIYFGEGSWLTVV.

CDR3 nucleotides: TGTGCCACCAGCAGGGACAGGGTAGCCGGGGAGCTGTTTTTT. It encodes CATSRDRVAGELFF. This rearrangement joins TRBV15 to TRBJ2-2; 8 nucleotides match TRBD1. Unmatched junction bases numbered 3, after V lost 3 bases and J lost 6 bases. From germline, CDR1 is LNHNV and CDR2 YYDKDF (reference sequence). CDR3 length: 14 residues.

This clone has just a few counts. V and J are TRBV2 and TRBJ1-3; D is unresolved. The CDR3 is made up of 15 amino acids. Trimming left V 5 bases short and J 0 bases short, with 11 bases between. CDR1 is SNHLY and CDR2 is FYNNEI in the germline V gene. CDR3 in amino acids: CASSYWGGSGNTIYF. The CDR3, as DNA: TGTGCCAGCAGTTACTGGGGAGGCTCTGGAAACACCATATATTTT.

The chain has TRBV10-3 and TRBJ2-7, with D hard to call. The V gene's germline CDR1 is ENHRY and CDR2 SYGVKD. The CDR3 runs to 12 residues. V gave up 3 bases and J gave up 0 bases, with 3 bases separating them. CDR3 amino acids: CAISDSSYEQYF. CDR3 DNA: TGTGCCATCAGTGACAGCTCCTACGAGCAGTACTTC.

The V and J genes are TRBV28 and TRBJ1-1, with a possible D match to TRBD1 (6 bases). Germline V gene lookup returns CDR1 MDHEN and CDR2 SYDVKM. The CDR3 has 17 amino acids. V was trimmed by 6 bases and J by 0 bases, leaving 20 bases between them. This CDR3 reads CASRTLPGHGMNTEAFF. CDR3 nucleotides: TGTGCCAGCAGAACTTTACCGGGACACGGCATGAACACTGAAGCTTTCTTT.

V and J are TRBV7-2 and TRBJ1-1, with D perhaps TRBD1 (6 bases). The CDR3 extends over 14 amino acids. Germline CDR1 and CDR2: SGHTA and FQGNSA. V was pared by 11 bases and J by 3 bases, with 19 bases between. As DNA, the CDR3 is TGTGCCGCCGCCGGACAGACGTGGGACACTGAAGCTTTCTTT. Translated, it gives CAAAGQTWDTEAFF.

This chain uses TRBV6-2 or TRBV6-3 with TRBJ2-1; D gene unclear. V was pared by 5 bases and J by 0 bases, with 8 bases between. Germline V gene sequence: CDR1 MNHEY, CDR2 SVGEGT. The CDR3 runs 14 residues. CDR3 nucleotides: TGTGCCAGCAGTAGGAGCCTCTCCTACAATGAGCAGTTCTTC. Translation: CASSRSLSYNEQFF.

CDR3 region: CASSVEGGSTDTQYF. The DNA of the CDR3 is TGTGCCAGCAGCGTAGAAGGGGGTTCCACAGATACGCAGTATTTT. The chain carries TRBV9 and TRBJ2-3; TRBD1 might be the D (6 bases). The CDR3 consists of 15 residues. The V end lost 0 bases, the J end lost 2 bases, and 10 bases lay between the germline ends. The V gene's germline CDR1 is SGDLS and CDR2 YYNGEE.

The chain combines TRBV11-2 with TRBJ1-6; 8 nucleotides agree with TRBD1. This CDR3 comprises 16 residues. Germline-derived CDR1 and CDR2 are SGHAT and FQNNGV. V trimming: 0 bases; J trimming: 7 bases; junction bases outside the gene matches: 5. CDR3 amino acids: CASSLDGQGLNSPLHF. DNA for the CDR3: TGTGCCAGCAGCTTAGATGGACAGGGTTTAAATTCACCCCTCCACTTT.

CDR3 coding DNA: TGTGCCAGCAGCTTCGGCGGGGGCGAGCAGTACTTC. Amino acid sequence: CASSFGGGEQYF. V gene TRBV7-8 combines with J gene TRBJ2-7; 7 bases match TRBD2. Germline-derived CDR1 and CDR2 are SGHVS and FQNEAQ. V was clipped by 3 bases and J by 6 bases; unmatched bases: 2. The CDR3 contains 12 residues.

V gene TRBV19 combines with J gene TRBJ1-1; 7 nucleotides match TRBD1. V lost 6 bases, J lost 4 bases, and 5 bases stayed unmatched. This CDR3 is 13 amino acids long. From germline, CDR1 is LNHDA and CDR2 SQIVND (reference sequence). CDR3 region: CASRVTGATEAFF. The CDR3 DNA reads TGTGCCAGTAGGGTCACAGGGGCCACTGAAGCTTTCTTT.

The chain joins TRBV19 to TRBJ1-2, with D maybe TRBD1 (6 bases). From germline, CDR1 is LNHDA and CDR2 SQIVND (reference sequence). CDR3 length: 15 amino acids. V was clipped by 3 bases and J by 4 bases, with 15 bases between them. For the CDR3, the DNA is TGTGCCAGTAGTATCGTATTGGGGGGGCCCTATGGCTACACCTTC. Translating gives CASSIVLGGPYGYTF. The full variable domain, completed using reference TRBV19 and TRBJ1-2, is DGGITQSPKYLFRKEGQNVTLSCEQNLNHDAMYWYRQDPGQGLRLIYYSQIVNDFQKGDIAEGYSVSREKKESFPLTVTSAQKNPTAFYLCASSIVLGGPYGYTFGSGTRLTVV.

The chain is built from TRBV19 and TRBJ2-3; TRBD1 aligns across 9 bases. Germline V CDR1 and CDR2: LNHDA, SQIVND (reference sequence). Losses at the gene ends were 5 bases for V and 5 bases for J; bases not matched to a gene: 5. This CDR3 spans 14 amino acids. The DNA of the CDR3 is TGTGCCAGTAGTGGTGGGACAGGGCTAGATACGCAGTATTTT. Residues: CASSGGTGLDTQYF.

This chain connects TRBV4-2 to TRBJ2-1; 12 positions agree with TRBD2. The CDR3 is 18 residues long. With V trimmed by 2 bases and J by 2 bases, 7 bases remained unmatched. Germline values: CDR1 LGHNA, CDR2 YNFKEQ. The CDR3 is CASSQRRTSGTTYNEQFF. CDR3 coding DNA: TGTGCCAGCAGCCAACGCAGGACTAGCGGGACTACCTACAATGAGCAGTTCTTC.

The rearrangement joins TRBV27 to TRBJ2-1; TRBD2 matches 13 bases. The J segment lost 4 bases and the V segment lost 5 bases, leaving 5 bases of the junction unmatched. CDR1 and CDR2 (germline): MNHEY, SMNVEV (reference sequence). The CDR3 consists of 16 residues. The chain's CDR3 is CASSRGLAGVYNEQFF. The DNA for the CDR3 is TGTGCCAGCAGTCGCGGACTAGCGGGGGTTTACAATGAGCAGTTCTTC.

The genes are TRBV6-5 and TRBJ2-5; 10 bases fit TRBD2. The CDR3 has 14 residues. Germline V lookup: CDR1 MNHEY, CDR2 SVGAGI. The J segment lost 6 bases and the V segment lost 7 bases, leaving 8 bases of the junction unmatched. CDR3 sequence reads: CASTISGGLKTQYF. In nucleotides, the CDR3 is TGTGCCAGCACGATTAGCGGGGGGTTGAAGACCCAGTACTTC.